These T cell receptor beta chains were read from a single sample in a study of brain T cells in children with intractable seizures. Sequencing used immunoSEQ multiplex PCR; TCRdb keeps in-frame clones, though not all of them. The sample gives under 400,000 clones, about 94% of which show up once; 5% to 7% is in the top ten. This specimen consisted of peripheral blood, obtained approximately 5 months after surgery. Source of these receptors: a boy less than two years old with tuberous sclerosis and intractable seizures. The CDR3 runs from the conserved cysteine through the conserved F or W. The order of the fields is D gene, clone size, V gene, J gene, CDR3 DNA, CDR3 protein. The D gene is left open where the match is weak. Only part of the rows carry a size: once, few, many, or a class if the clone is expanded.

>-|-|TRBV18|TRBJ1-1
TGTGCCAGCTCACCCTTACAGGGAGACGCTTTCTTT
CASSPLQGDAFF
>TRBD1|-|TRBV7-2|TRBJ2-1
TGTGCCAGCAGCTCTAGGACAGGGGGGGAGGATGAGCAGTTCTTC
CASSSRTGGEDEQFF
>TRBD1|once|TRBV30|TRBJ1-4
TGTGCCTGGAGCATCGCGCCAGGGGGCGAGGAAAAACTGTTTTTT
CAWSIAPGGEEKLFF
>TRBD1|-|TRBV15|TRBJ2-7
TGTGCCACCAGCAGAGGCGGGACAGGGGGCTACGAGCAGTACTTC
CATSRGGTGGYEQYF
>-|-|TRBV28|TRBJ1-2
TGTGCCAGTACTTTACCAGGGAGAGACTATGGCTACACCTTC
CASTLPGRDYGYTF
>-|-|TRBV30|TRBJ1-3
TGTGCCTGGAGTGTGGGGCCGGGACGCTCTGGAAACACCATATATTTT
CAWSVGPGRSGNTIYF
>-|-|TRBV6-5|TRBJ2-7
TGTGCCAGCACCTACCAGGCGGGCCCCCCCTACGAGCAGTACTTC
CASTYQAGPPYEQYF
>-|-|TRBV5-4|TRBJ2-5
TGTGCCAGCAGCTTGTATAAGAGGGACGGGGAGGCCCAGTACTTC
CASSLYKRDGEAQYF
>-|-|TRBV15|TRBJ2-5
TGTGCCACCAGCAGAGACTTCAGCCCGCAAGAGACCCAGTACTTC
CATSRDFSPQETQYF
>TRBD2|-|TRBV6-2/TRBV6-3|TRBJ2-1
TGTGCCAGCAGTCGGCGGACTAGCGGGAGGAATGAGCAGTTCTTC
CASSRRTSGRNEQFF
>-|once|TRBV24-1|TRBJ2-3
TGTGCCACCAGTGATTTGGACTCAACAGATACGCAGTATTTT
CATSDLDSTDTQYF
>-|few|TRBV10-1|TRBJ2-2
TGCGCCAGCAGTAGACACACGAACACCGGGGAGCTGTTTTTT
CASSRHTNTGELFF
>-|-|TRBV11-2|TRBJ2-7
TGTGCCAGCAGCCCCGGACAAGGCTATAGAGGCTACGAGCAGTACTTC
CASSPGQGYRGYEQYF
>-|-|TRBV11-3|TRBJ1-3
TGTGCCAGCAGCTTATCCGGAAACACCATATATTTT
CASSLSGNTIYF
>TRBD1|-|TRBV9|TRBJ1-2
TGTGCCAGCACCGAAATACCGACAGGGATCAACTATGGCTACACCTTC
CASTEIPTGINYGYTF
>TRBD2|-|TRBV3-1/TRBV3-2|TRBJ2-1
TGTGCCAGCAGCCAATATGGCGGGGGGGTCAATGAGCAGTTCTTC
CASSQYGGGVNEQFF
>TRBD2|once|TRBV6-4|TRBJ2-3
TGTGCCAGCAGTCTAGCTAGCGGGAGCACAGATACGCAGTATTTT
CASSLASGSTDTQYF
>TRBD2|-|TRBV13|TRBJ2-7
TGTGCCAGCAGCTTAGGTAGCGGGAGAGGCCACGAGCAGTACTTC
CASSLGSGRGHEQYF
>TRBD2|-|TRBV28|TRBJ2-4
TGTGCCAGCAGTTCGTTCCGCGGGGGCAAAAACATTCAGTACTTC
CASSSFRGGKNIQYF
>-|-|TRBV7-2|TRBJ1-2
TGTGCCAGCAGCCCGCGGGGTCCAAGATGGGGCTACACCTTC
CASSPRGPRWGYTF
>-|-|TRBV2|TRBJ1-4
TGTGCCAGCCAAGGACTCCCTCGTACTAATGAAAAACTGTTTTTT
CASQGLPRTNEKLFF
>TRBD2|-|TRBV13|TRBJ2-3
TGTGCCAGCAGCCCCGGACTAGCGGGAGTTTTTACGCAGTATTTT
CASSPGLAGVFTQYF